The TCR beta chain under discussion was sequenced for a study of T cells after yellow fever vaccination. A note on this clonotype: What it recognizes is unknown.

The CDR3 sequence is 15 residues long. J gave up 2 bases and V 5 bases, and 9 bases lay outside the gene matches. Germline CDR1 reads SGHRS; CDR2 reads YFSETQ. The TCR cDNA carried a universal primer site and UMIs from 5'RACE template switching. TCRdb re-called the 5' RACE reads through MiXCR, storing one row per CDR3 protein. The table records about 260,000 distinct CDR3 sequences, 13% of them present only once. Overall study findings and caveats: Overlap between CD4 and CD8 compartments was detected for a small share of clonotypes. Compared with primary, the secondary response was weaker and peaked at day 5, not 15. Post-booster repertoires contained most primary-vaccination clones again (96% CD4, roughly 90% CD8).

The sequences come from CD4+ T cells sorted from PBMCs, collected 45 days after the yellow fever booster vaccination. The chain employs TRBV5-1 and TRBJ2-7, with TRBD1 matching 8 bases. The TCR comes from a man aged 25-45 years who received the YFV17D yellow fever vaccine. CDR3 coding DNA: TGCGCCAGCAGACATACCGGGACAGGAGCCTACGAGCAGTACTTC. Its protein is CASRHTGTGAYEQYF. Full variable domain (remainder filled in from reference TRBV5-1 and TRBJ2-7): KAGVTQTPRYLIKTRGQQVTLSCSPISGHRSVSWYQQTPGQGLQFLFEYFSETQRNKGNFPGRFSGRQFSNSRSEMNVSTLELGDSALYLCASRHTGTGAYEQYFGPGTRLTVT.